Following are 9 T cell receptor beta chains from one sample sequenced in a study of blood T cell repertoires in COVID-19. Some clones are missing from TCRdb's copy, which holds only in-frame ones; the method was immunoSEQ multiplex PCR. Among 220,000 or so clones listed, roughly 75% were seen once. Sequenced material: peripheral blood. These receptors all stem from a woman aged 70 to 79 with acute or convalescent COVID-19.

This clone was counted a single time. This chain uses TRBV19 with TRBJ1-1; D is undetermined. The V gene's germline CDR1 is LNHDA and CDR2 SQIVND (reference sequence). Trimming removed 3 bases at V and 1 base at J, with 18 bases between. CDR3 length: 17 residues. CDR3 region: CASSILLGGEGNTEAFF. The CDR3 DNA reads TGTGCCAGTAGTATCTTATTGGGAGGAGAGGGGAACACTGAAGCTTTCTTT.

CDR3 in amino acids: CAWSDLDSSYEQYF. The CDR3 region has the DNA TGTGCCTGGAGCGACTTGGACAGCTCCTACGAGCAGTACTTC. The chain recombines TRBV30 with TRBJ2-7, with D perhaps matching TRBD1 (6 bases). Germline CDR1 reads GTSNPN; CDR2 reads SVGIG (reference sequence). The CDR3 runs 14 residues. Between the trimmed V and J ends, which lost 3 bases and 0 bases, there was a span of 12 bases.

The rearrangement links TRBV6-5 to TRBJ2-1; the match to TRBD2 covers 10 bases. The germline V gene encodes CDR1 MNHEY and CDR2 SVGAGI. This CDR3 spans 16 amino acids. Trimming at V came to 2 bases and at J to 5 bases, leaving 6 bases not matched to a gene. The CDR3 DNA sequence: TGTGCCAGCAGTTACGCCGGGACTAGCGCCGACAATGAGCAGTTCTTC. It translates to CASSYAGTSADNEQFF.

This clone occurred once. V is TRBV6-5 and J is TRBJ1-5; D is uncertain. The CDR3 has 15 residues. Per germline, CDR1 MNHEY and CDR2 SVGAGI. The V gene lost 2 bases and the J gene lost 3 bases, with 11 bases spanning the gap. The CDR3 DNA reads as TGTGCCAGCAGTTACCGAGAGCTGAACAATCAGCCCCAGCATTTT. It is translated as CASSYRELNNQPQHF.

The CDR3 reads CASSPREPSGTRKTGELFF. The CDR3 coding sequence is TGTGCCAGCTCACCACGGGAGCCTAGCGGGACAAGAAAAACCGGGGAGCTGTTTTTT. The chain links TRBV18 to TRBJ2-2; 9 nucleotides agree with TRBD2. Germline CDR1 and CDR2: KGHSH and LQKENI. V dropped 1 base and J dropped 5; count of bases not matched to a gene: 14. This CDR3 comprises 19 residues. Full variable domain (remainder filled in from reference TRBV18 and TRBJ2-2): NAGVMQNPRHLVRRRGQEARLRCSPMKGHSHVYWYRQLPEEGLKFMVYLQKENIIDESGMPKERFSAEFPKEGPSILRIQQVVRGDSAAYFCASSPREPSGTRKTGELFFGEGSRLTVL.

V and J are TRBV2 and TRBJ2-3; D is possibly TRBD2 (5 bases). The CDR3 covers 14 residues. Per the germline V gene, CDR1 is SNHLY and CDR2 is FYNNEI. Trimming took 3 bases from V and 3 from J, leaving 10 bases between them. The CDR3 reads CASSESRETDTQYF. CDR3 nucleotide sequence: TGTGCCAGCAGTGAGTCGAGGGAGACAGATACGCAGTATTTT.

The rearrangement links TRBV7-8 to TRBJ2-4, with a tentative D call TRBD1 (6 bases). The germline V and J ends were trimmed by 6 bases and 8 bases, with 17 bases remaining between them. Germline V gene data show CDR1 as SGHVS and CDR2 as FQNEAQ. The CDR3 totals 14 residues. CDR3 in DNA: TGTGCCAGCAGTCCAGGCGGCGAGGGGGACATTCAGTACTTC. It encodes CASSPGGEGDIQYF.

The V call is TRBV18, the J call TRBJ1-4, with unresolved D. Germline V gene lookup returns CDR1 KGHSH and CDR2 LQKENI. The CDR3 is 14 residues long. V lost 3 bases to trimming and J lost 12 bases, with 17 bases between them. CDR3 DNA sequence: TGTGCCAGCTCACCGGTCTCCACGGGAGGAGAACTGTTTTTT. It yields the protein CASSPVSTGGELFF.

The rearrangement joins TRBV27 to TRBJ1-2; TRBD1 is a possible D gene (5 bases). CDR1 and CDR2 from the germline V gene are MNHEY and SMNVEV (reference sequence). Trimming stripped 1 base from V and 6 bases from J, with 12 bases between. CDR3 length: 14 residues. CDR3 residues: CASSLFRGVDGYTF. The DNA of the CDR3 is TGTGCCAGCAGTTTATTTAGGGGCGTCGATGGCTACACCTTC.